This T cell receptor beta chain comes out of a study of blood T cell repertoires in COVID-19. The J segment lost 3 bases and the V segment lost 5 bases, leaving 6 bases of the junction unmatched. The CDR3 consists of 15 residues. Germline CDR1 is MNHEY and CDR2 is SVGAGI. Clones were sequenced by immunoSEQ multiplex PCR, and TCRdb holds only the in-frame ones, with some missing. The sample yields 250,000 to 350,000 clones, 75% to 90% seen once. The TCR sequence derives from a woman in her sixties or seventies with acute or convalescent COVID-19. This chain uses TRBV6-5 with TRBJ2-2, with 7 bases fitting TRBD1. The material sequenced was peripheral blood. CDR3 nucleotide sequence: TGTGCCAGCAGTCGGACAGGCGTGGACACCGGGGAGCTGTTTTTT. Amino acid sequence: CASSRTGVDTGELFF.